This TCR beta chain originates from a study of blood T cells in healthy people across ages. Overall study context: About one barcoded beta molecule was captured per two T cells (by template switching). Study observations and caveats: Per million T cells, TCR beta diversity dropped about linearly as age rose.

About this clonotype itself: The antigen is undetermined.

For the second PCR, which ran for roughly 6 to 11 cycles, a sample-barcoded 5' primer and a J-beta primer mix were used. TCRdb itself ran the 5' RACE reads through MiXCR, one entry per CDR3 protein. This table has 800,000 to 950,000 distinct CDR3 sequences, 29% appearing once. Each sample provided at least 6 micrograms of extracted total RNA. V lost 6 bases and J 9 bases, leaving 15 bases between the germline ends. The germline V gene has CDR1 MNHNS and CDR2 SASEGT. This CDR3 has 13 amino acids. This same sample was also part of a study on T cells of mothers and their children. As reported in that work: It was through the M1S primer of the second PCR that sample barcodes and 2-4 random nucleotides were added.

The sequence was collected from a woman between 40 and 50 years old in good health. The sample consisted of blood. The J gene is TRBJ2-1, the V gene TRBV6-1; tentatively, D is TRBD2 (6 bases). As DNA, the CDR3 is TGTGCCAGCAGATATTGGGGGGACGGTGAGCAGTTCTTC. Encoded protein: CASRYWGDGEQFF.